The 2 T cell receptor beta chains in this list originate from one sample, sequenced in a study of early T cells in non-severe SARS-CoV-2 infection (dated by TCRdb to 2020 to 2023). Library creation used 5' RACE. Sequenced on a NextSeq 500. In-frame beta chains were kept once TCRdb had trimmed the public reads at Q25 with fastp and called clones with MiXCR. Every distinct CDR3 protein forms one entry, paired with its most common genes and DNA. This sample comprises approximately 50,000 distinct CDR3 sequences, 7% to 10% of them detected only once. The ten largest clones add up to about 4% of the sample. Material: whole blood. The source of these receptors is an adult who was a healthcare worker with PCR-confirmed SARS-CoV-2 infection or an uninfected control (not recorded which).

This clonotype has at least ten counts. V usage is TRBV7-6 and J usage is TRBJ2-7, with D tentatively TRBD1 or TRBD2 (5 bases each). The germline V gene has CDR1 SGHVS and CDR2 FNYEAQ. V shed 5 bases and J shed 7 bases, with 18 bases lying between them. The CDR3 spans 14 residues. The CDR3 DNA follows: TGTGCCAGCAGCCCTGGGACCAAGAGTACGGAGCAGTACTTC. Its translation is CASSPGTKSTEQYF.

This clonotype was seen only a few times. CDR3 loop: CSASRANQPQHF. DNA of the CDR3: TGCAGTGCTAGTCGGGCGAATCAGCCCCAGCATTTT. This chain uses TRBV20-1 with TRBJ1-5; D not resolved. CDR1 and CDR2 from the germline V gene are DFQATT and SNEGSKA (reference sequence). The ends were cut back, 3 bases at V and 4 bases at J, with 7 bases in the middle. The CDR3 covers 12 residues.